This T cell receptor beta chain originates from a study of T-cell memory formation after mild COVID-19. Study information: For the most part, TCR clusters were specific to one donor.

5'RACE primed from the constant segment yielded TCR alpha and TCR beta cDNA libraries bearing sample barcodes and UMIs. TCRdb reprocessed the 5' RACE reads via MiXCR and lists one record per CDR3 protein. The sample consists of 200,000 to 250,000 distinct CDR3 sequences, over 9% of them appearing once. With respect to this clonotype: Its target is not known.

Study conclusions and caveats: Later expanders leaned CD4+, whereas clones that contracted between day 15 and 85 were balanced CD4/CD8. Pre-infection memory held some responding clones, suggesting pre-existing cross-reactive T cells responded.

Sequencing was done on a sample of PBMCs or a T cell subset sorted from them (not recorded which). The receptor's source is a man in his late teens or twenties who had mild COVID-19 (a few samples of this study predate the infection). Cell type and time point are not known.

As DNA, the CDR3 is TGTGCCAGCAGACCAGCGGGGGGTCTAGATACGCAGTATTTT. It encodes CASRPAGGLDTQYF. This sequence joins TRBV27 and TRBJ2-3, with 9 bases that match TRBD2. The CDR3 sequence is 14 residues long. J gave up 5 bases and V 6 bases, and 6 bases lay outside the gene matches. Germline lookup yields CDR1 MNHEY and CDR2 SMNVEV (reference sequence).